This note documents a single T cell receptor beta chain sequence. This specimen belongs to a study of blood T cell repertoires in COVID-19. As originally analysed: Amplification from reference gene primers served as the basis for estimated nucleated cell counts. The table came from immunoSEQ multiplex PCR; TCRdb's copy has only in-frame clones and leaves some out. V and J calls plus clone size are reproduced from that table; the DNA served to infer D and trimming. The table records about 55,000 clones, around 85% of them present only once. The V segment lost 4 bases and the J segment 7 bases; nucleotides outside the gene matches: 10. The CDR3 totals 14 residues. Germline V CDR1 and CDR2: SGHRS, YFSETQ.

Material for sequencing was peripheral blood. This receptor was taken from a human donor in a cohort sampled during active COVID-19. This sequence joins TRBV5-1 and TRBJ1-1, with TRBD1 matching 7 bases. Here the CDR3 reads CASSPASGQLEAFF. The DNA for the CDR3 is TGCGCCAGCAGCCCCGCCTCGGGACAGCTTGAAGCTTTCTTT.